This TCR beta chain was recovered during a study of OX40 agonist ivuxolimab in advanced cancers. Study outcomes and limitations: Several nonresponders also turned out to have low normalized T-cell clonal expansion. Clonal expansion by week 6 occurred in CD4+ and CD8+ blood T cells (at 0.1 to 3.0 mg/kg).

V was cut by 3 bases and J by 7 bases, with 13 bases left in between. Germline CDR1 and CDR2: MRHNA and SNTAGT. This CDR3 contains 15 residues. Profiled with immunoSEQ multiplex PCR; TCRdb holds only in-frame clones, not every one. Of 25,000 to 35,000 clones in the sample, almost 85% are singletons; the top ten hold roughly a sixth. Turning to this clone: Its specificity is not known.

The V call is TRBV6-4, the J call TRBJ1-6; D may be TRBD1 (6 bases). This sequence originates from an adult with an advanced solid tumor such as melanoma, head and neck, liver or kidney cancer. The sequenced sample was CD4+ or CD8+ T cells sorted from blood, obtained in a trial of the OX40 agonist ivuxolimab. The CDR3 region has the DNA TGTGCCAGCAGTGAGTCAGGGGAGGGCAATTCACCCCTCCACTTT. Protein sequence: CASSESGEGNSPLHF.